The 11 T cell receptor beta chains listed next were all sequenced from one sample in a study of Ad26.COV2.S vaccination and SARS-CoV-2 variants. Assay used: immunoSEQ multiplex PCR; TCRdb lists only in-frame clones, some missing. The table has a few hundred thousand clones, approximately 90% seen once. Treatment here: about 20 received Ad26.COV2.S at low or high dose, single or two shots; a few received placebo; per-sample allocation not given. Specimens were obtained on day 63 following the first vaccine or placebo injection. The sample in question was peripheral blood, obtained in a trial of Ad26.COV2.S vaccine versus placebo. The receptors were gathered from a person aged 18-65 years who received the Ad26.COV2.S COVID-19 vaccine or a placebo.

CDR3 nucleotide sequence: TGCGCCAGCAGCCAAGATCAGGATTTTGAAGCTTTCTTT. Its protein product is CASSQDQDFEAFF. This sequence joins TRBV4-1 and TRBJ1-1; D unresolved. Germline V lookup: CDR1 MGHRA, CDR2 YSYEKL. The CDR3 length is 13 residues. Trimming stripped 0 bases from V and 7 bases from J, with 9 bases between.

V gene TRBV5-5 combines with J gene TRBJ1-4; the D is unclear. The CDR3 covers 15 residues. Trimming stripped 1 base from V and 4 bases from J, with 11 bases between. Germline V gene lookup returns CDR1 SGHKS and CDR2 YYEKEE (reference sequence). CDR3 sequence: CASSLLVTGNEKLFF. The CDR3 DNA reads TGTGCCAGCAGCTTGTTGGTCACCGGTAATGAAAAACTGTTTTTT.

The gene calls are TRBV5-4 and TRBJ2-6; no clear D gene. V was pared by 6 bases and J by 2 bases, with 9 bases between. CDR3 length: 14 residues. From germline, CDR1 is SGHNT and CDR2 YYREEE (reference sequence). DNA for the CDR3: TGTGCCAGCACCCTTCGGGCTGGGGCCAACGTCCTGACTTTC. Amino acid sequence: CASTLRAGANVLTF.

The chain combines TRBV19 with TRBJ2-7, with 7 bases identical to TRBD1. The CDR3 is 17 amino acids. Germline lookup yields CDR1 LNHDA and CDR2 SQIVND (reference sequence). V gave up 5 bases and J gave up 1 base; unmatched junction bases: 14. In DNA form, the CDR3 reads TGTGCCAGTAGTTCACAGGGGACAGCACTACCATCCTACGAGCAGTACTTC. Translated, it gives CASSSQGTALPSYEQYF.

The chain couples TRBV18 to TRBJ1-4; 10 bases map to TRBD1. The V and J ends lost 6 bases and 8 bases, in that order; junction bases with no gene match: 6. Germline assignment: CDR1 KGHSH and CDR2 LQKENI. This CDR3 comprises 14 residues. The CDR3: CASSPGTGEEKLFF. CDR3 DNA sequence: TGTGCCAGCTCCCCCGGGACAGGGGAAGAAAAACTGTTTTTT.

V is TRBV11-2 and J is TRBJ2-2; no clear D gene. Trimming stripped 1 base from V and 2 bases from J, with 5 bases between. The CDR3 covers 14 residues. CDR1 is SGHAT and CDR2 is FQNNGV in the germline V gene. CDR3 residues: CASSLVPNTGELFF. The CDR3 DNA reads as TGTGCCAGCAGCTTAGTCCCCAACACCGGGGAGCTGTTTTTT. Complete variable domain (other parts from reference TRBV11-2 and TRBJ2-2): EAGVAQSPRYKIIEKRQSVAFWCNPISGHATLYWYQQILGQGPKLLIQFQNNGVVDDSQLPKDRFSAERLKGVDSTLKIQPAKLEDSAVYLCASSLVPNTGELFFGEGSRLTVL.

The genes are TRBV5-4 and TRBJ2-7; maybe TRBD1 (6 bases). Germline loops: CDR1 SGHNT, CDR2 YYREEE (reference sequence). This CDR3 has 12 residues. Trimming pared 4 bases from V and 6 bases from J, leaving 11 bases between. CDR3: CASSLTGSEQYF. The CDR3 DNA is TGTGCCAGCAGCCTTACAGGGTCCGAGCAGTACTTC.

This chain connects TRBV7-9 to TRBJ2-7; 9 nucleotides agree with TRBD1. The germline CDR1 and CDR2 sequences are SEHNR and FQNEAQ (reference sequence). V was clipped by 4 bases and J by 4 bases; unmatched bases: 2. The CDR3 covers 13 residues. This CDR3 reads CASSYDRGYEQYF. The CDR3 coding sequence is TGTGCCAGCAGCTACGACAGGGGGTACGAGCAGTACTTC.

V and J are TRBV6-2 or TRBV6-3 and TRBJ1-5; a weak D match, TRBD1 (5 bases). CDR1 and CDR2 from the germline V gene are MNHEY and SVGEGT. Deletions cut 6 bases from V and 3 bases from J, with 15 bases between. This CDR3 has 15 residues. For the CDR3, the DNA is TGTGCCAGCAGATACGTCTCAGGGCCCAATCAGCCCCAGCATTTT. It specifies CASRYVSGPNQPQHF.

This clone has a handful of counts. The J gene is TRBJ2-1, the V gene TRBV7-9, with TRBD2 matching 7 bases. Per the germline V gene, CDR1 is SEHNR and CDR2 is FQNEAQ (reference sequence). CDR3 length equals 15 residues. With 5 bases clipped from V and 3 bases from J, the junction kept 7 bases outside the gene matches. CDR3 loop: CASSASAGDYNEQFF. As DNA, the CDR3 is TGTGCCAGCAGCGCCTCCGCGGGGGACTACAATGAGCAGTTCTTC.

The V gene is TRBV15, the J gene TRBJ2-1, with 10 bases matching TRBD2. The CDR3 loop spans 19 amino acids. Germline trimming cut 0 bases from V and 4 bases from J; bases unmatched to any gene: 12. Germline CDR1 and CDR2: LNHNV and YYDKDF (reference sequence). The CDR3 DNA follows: TGTGCCACCAGCAGAGATCCATTACTCCTAGCGGGGGCTTACAATGAGCAGTTCTTC. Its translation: CATSRDPLLLAGAYNEQFF.